This entry concerns a single T cell receptor beta chain. The antigen remains undetermined. With iRepertoire HTBI primers and Arm-PCR of CDR3 regions, TCR beta libraries were built. TCRdb re-derived calls from the multiplex PCR reads in MiXCR, one entry per CDR3 protein. The profile covers about 430,000 distinct CDR3 sequences, with roughly 15% appearing a single time and around 7.6% taken by the ten largest. Trimming at V came to 6 bases and at J to 4 bases, leaving 9 bases not matched to a gene. Germline loops: CDR1 MNHEY, CDR2 SMNVEV (reference sequence). The CDR3 is made up of 16 amino acids. The time point: newly diagnosed GD, antithyroid drugs for less than 3 months. Following extraction of RNA from PBMCs, that RNA was used to make the TCR library. The sample is drawn from a study of regulatory T cells in long-lasting Graves disease. Broader study findings: Patients with persistent disease showed a bias toward TRBV28, TRBJ1-2 and TRBJ2-5.

These records were also assigned to another study, of T cells in Graves' hyperthyroidism and ophthalmopathy.

This TCR was sampled from a woman between 40 and 55 years old with Graves disease. The sequenced sample was peripheral blood mononuclear cells (PBMCs), obtained at new diagnosis, from a patient treated with antithyroid drugs. The V gene is TRBV27, the J gene TRBJ2-3, with TRBD1 identical over 11 bases. The CDR3 region has the DNA TGTGCCAGCAGACGACTGGACAGGGGGCGATCAGATACGCAGTATTTT. It specifies CASRRLDRGRSDTQYF.